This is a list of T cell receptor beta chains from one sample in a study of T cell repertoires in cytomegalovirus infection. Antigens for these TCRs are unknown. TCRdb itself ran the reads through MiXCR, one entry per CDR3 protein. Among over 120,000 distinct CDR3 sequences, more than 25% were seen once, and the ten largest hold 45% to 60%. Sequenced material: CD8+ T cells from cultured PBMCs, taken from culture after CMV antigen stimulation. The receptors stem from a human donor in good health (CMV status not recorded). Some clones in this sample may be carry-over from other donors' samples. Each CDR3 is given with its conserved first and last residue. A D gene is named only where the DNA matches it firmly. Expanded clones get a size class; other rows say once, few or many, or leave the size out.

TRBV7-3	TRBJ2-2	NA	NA	TGTGCCAGCAGCTTAACGGCTCCGGGATCCGGGGAGCTGTTTTTT	CASSLTAPGSGELFF
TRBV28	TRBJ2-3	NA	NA	TGTGCCAGCAGTTCCGACCTAGATACGCAGTATTTT	CASSSDLDTQYF
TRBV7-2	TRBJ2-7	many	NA	TGTGCCAGCAGCTTAGCGCTTAGGCAGACGAGCACCTACGAGCAGTACTTC	CASSLALRQTSTYEQYF
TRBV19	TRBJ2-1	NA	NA	TGTGCCAGTAGTATCGGGGTAGCGTCCTACAATGAGCAGTTCTTC	CASSIGVASYNEQFF
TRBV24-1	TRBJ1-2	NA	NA	TGTGCCACCAGTGACCGCGGGGGCTACACCTTC	CATSDRGGYTF
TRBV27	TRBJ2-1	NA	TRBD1	TGTGCCAGCAGTTTCGGGACAGGGTCACTTAATGAGCAGTTCTTC	CASSFGTGSLNEQFF
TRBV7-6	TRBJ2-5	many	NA	TGTGCCAGCAGCTTAGTCGGGGGAGAGACCCAGTACTTC	CASSLVGGETQYF
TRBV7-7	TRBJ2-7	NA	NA	TGTGCCAGCAGCTCTCACGAGGGTTACGAGCAGTACTTC	CASSSHEGYEQYF
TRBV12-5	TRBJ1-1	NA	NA	TGTGCTAGTGGTTTGGCGGGGGGATCTACTGAAGCTTTCTTT	CASGLAGGSTEAFF
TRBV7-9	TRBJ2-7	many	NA	TGTGCCAGCAGCACTTCCTTATACGAGCAGTACTTC	CASSTSLYEQYF
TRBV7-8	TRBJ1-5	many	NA	TGTGCCAGCAGCTCACACAAAGACGGGCCCCTCAATCAGCCCCAGCATTTT	CASSSHKDGPLNQPQHF
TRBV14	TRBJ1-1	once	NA	TGTGCCAGCAGCCATGGACTTGAAGCTTTCTTT	CASSHGLEAFF
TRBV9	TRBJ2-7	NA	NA	TGTGCCAGCAGCGCCTCCCAGGACTCGATCACCTACGAGCAGTACTTC	CASSASQDSITYEQYF
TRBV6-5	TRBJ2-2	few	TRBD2	TGTGCCAGCAGTTGGGGACTAGCGGTGAACACCGGGGAGCTGTTTTTT	CASSWGLAVNTGELFF
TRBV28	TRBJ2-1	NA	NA	TGTGCCAGCAGTCTACCGGTCGTCTCGGGGCCTTACAATGAGCAGTTCTTC	CASSLPVVSGPYNEQFF
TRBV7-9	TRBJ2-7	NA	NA	TGTGCCAGCGGCCCGCCCGGGTACGAGCAGTACTTC	CASGPPGYEQYF
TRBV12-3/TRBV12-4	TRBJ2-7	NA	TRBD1	TGTGCCAGCAGTACCCCCGACAGGGTCGAGCAGTACTTC	CASSTPDRVEQYF
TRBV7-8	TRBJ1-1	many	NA	TGTGCCAGCAGCTTAGGGTTTGCGGGCATGAACACTGAAGCTTTCTTT	CASSLGFAGMNTEAFF
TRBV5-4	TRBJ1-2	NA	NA	TGTGCCAGCACACGAGACCTCTATGGCTACACCTTC	CASTRDLYGYTF